A selection of T cell receptor beta chains follows, all from one sample in a study of T cell responses to AZD1222 COVID-19 vaccine. Libraries were prepared by immunoSEQ multiplex PCR; TCRdb keeps only in-frame clonotypes and omits some of them. This repertoire shows roughly 120,000 clones, more than 85% found once; its top ten account for under 3.5%. The sequencing here drew on peripheral blood, taken on day 0 of AZD1222 vaccination. These TCRs come from an adult in good health. CDR3s include the opening cysteine and the closing phenylalanine or tryptophan. The D gene is left open where the match is weak. Clone size appears in some rows only: once, few, many, or a class for an expanded clone.

>TRBV5-1|TRBJ2-7|TRBD1|.
CASSLSNVGGSYEQYF
TGCGCCAGCAGCTTGTCGAATGTAGGGGGCAGCTACGAGCAGTACTTC
>TRBV9|TRBJ2-1|TRBD2|.
CASSVGGLAGVKGSYNEQFF
TGTGCCAGCAGCGTAGGGGGACTAGCGGGAGTAAAGGGGTCCTACAATGAGCAGTTCTTC
>TRBV19|TRBJ2-7|.|.
CASSPKGSGQAYEQYF
TGTGCCAGTAGTCCCAAGGGAAGCGGGCAAGCTTACGAGCAGTACTTC
>TRBV28|TRBJ1-2|.|.
CASSLPAGNGYTF
TGTGCCAGCAGCCTTCCCGCAGGGAATGGCTACACCTTC
>TRBV6-4|TRBJ2-4|TRBD2|.
CASRALPGLAGGPAKNIQYF
TGTGCCAGCAGGGCCCTTCCGGGACTAGCGGGAGGGCCGGCCAAAAACATTCAGTACTTC
>TRBV9|TRBJ2-7|.|.
CASSVATGSSYEQYF
TGTGCCAGCAGCGTAGCTACGGGGAGCTCCTACGAGCAGTACTTC
>TRBV3-1/TRBV3-2|TRBJ2-3|.|.
CASSQGLGRSTDTQYF
TGTGCCAGCAGCCAAGGCCTCGGGAGAAGCACAGATACGCAGTATTTT
>TRBV29-1|TRBJ2-6|.|.
CSVAHDSGANVLTF
TGCAGCGTTGCGCATGACTCTGGGGCCAACGTCCTGACTTTC
>TRBV7-9|TRBJ2-5|TRBD1|.
CASSQPDRQQETQYF
TGTGCCAGCAGTCAGCCGGACAGGCAACAAGAGACCCAGTACTTC
>TRBV15|TRBJ1-2|.|.
CATSRDSEARVYGYTF
TGTGCCACCAGCAGAGATTCAGAGGCCCGCGTCTATGGCTACACCTTC
>TRBV6-4|TRBJ1-6|.|.
CASSAGNSPLHF
TGTGCCAGCAGTGCGGGGAATTCACCCCTCCACTTT
>TRBV28|TRBJ1-6|.|.
CASRIRVDSPLHF
TGTGCCAGCAGAATCAGGGTGGATTCACCCCTCCACTTT
>TRBV15|TRBJ2-7|TRBD2|.
CATSRDGGRGSLYEQYF
TGTGCCACCAGCAGAGATGGGGGGAGGGGTTCCTTGTACGAGCAGTACTTC
>TRBV24-1|TRBJ1-4|.|.
CATSDGVKLFF
TGTGCCACCAGTGATGGGGTAAAACTGTTTTTT
>TRBV2|TRBJ2-1|TRBD2|once
CASSAGSLGLVSEFF
TGTGCCAGCAGTGCGGGTTCGTTGGGACTAGTCTCCGAGTTCTTC
>TRBV7-8|TRBJ1-5|.|.
CASSLAKGDSNQPQHF
TGTGCCAGCAGCTTAGCGAAAGGGGATAGCAATCAGCCCCAGCATTTT
>TRBV19|TRBJ2-2|TRBD2|.
CASRLAGGITGELFF
TGTGCCAGTAGACTAGCGGGAGGGATCACCGGGGAGCTGTTTTTT
>TRBV5-1|TRBJ1-1|.|.
CASRADGWNTEAFF
TGCGCCAGCAGGGCTGACGGGTGGAACACTGAAGCTTTCTTT
>TRBV4-1|TRBJ1-3|.|.
CASSQVPHSGNTIYF
TGCGCCAGCAGCCAAGTCCCACACTCTGGAAACACCATATATTTT
>TRBV6-5|TRBJ1-2|.|.
CASSYGGGSYGYTF
TGTGCCAGCAGTTACGGGGGGGGTAGCTATGGCTACACCTTC
>TRBV2|TRBJ1-1|TRBD1|.
CASSGTGETSMNTEAFF
TGTGCCAGCAGTGGTACAGGGGAGACTTCCATGAACACTGAAGCTTTCTTT
>TRBV5-1|TRBJ2-1|TRBD2|.
CASSLYSGSGYNERFF
TGCGCCAGCAGCCTGTATAGCGGGAGCGGCTACAATGAGCGGTTCTTC
>TRBV6-5|TRBJ2-1|.|.
CASSYPPRNEQFF
TGTGCCAGCAGTTACCCGCCAAGAAATGAGCAGTTCTTC
>TRBV15|TRBJ2-7|.|.
CATSRGDLGEQYF
TGTGCCACCAGCAGAGGGGATTTGGGCGAGCAGTACTTC
>TRBV6-5|TRBJ1-5|TRBD1|.
CASSQTGGGQPQHF
TGTGCCAGCAGCCAGACAGGGGGTGGGCAGCCCCAGCATTTT
>TRBV6-1|TRBJ2-7|TRBD1|.
CASSEVTGGKSYEQYF
TGTGCCAGCAGTGAAGTAACAGGGGGCAAGTCCTACGAGCAGTACTTC
>TRBV11-2|TRBJ2-2|TRBD2|.
CASSDGTSGRPGELFF
TGTGCCAGCAGCGACGGGACTAGCGGGAGACCCGGGGAGCTGTTTTTT
>TRBV2|TRBJ2-7|TRBD1|.
CASRPPGQGAYEQYF
TGTGCCAGCAGACCACCGGGACAGGGGGCTTACGAGCAGTACTTC
>TRBV3-1/TRBV3-2|TRBJ2-6|.|.
CASSPIPGRVPSGANVLTF
TGTGCCAGCAGCCCGATACCGGGACGAGTCCCCTCTGGGGCCAACGTCCTGACTTTC
>TRBV2|TRBJ2-1|TRBD2|.
CASSGGLAPSYNEQFF
TGTGCCAGCAGTGGAGGACTAGCGCCCTCCTACAATGAGCAGTTCTTC
>TRBV7-9|TRBJ2-7|.|.
CASSLGGTVYEQYF
TGTGCCAGCAGCTTGGGTGGAACTGTTTACGAGCAGTACTTC
>TRBV14|TRBJ2-7|.|.
CASSPPDALYEQYF
TGTGCCAGCAGCCCTCCTGACGCTCTGTACGAGCAGTACTTC
>TRBV5-1|TRBJ2-7|TRBD1|.
CASGSGTGTYEQYF
TGCGCCAGCGGCAGTGGGACAGGGACCTACGAGCAGTACTTC
>TRBV4-1|TRBJ2-5|TRBD2|.
CASSQTGTSGSGETQYF
TGCGCCAGCAGCCAAACCGGGACTAGCGGGAGTGGTGAGACCCAGTACTTC
>TRBV21-1|TRBJ2-1|.|.
CASPGSGSGSYNEQFF
TGTGCCAGCCCCGGGAGCGGGAGTGGGTCCTACAATGAGCAGTTCTTC
>TRBV6-5|TRBJ1-1|TRBD1|.
CASSSGTGLTEAFF
TGTGCCAGCAGTTCGGGGACAGGTCTGACTGAAGCTTTCTTT
>TRBV5-4|TRBJ1-6|TRBD1|.
CASSFSTGGDSPLHF
TGTGCCAGCAGCTTTTCTACAGGGGGGGATTCACCCCTCCACTTT
>TRBV5-1|TRBJ2-1|.|.
CASSLDGDNEQFF
TGCGCCAGCAGCTTGGACGGCGACAATGAGCAGTTCTTC
>TRBV28|TRBJ1-1|.|.
CASSLRGEGTEAFF
TGTGCCAGCAGTTTACGGGGGGAGGGCACTGAAGCTTTCTTT
>TRBV6-4|TRBJ1-1|.|.
CASSDSWDTEAFF
TGTGCCAGCAGTGACTCGTGGGACACTGAAGCTTTCTTT
>TRBV5-1|TRBJ2-3|TRBD2|.
CASSPGLADLFSTDTQYF
TGCGCCAGCAGCCCGGGACTAGCGGACCTCTTTAGCACAGATACGCAGTATTTT
>TRBV2|TRBJ2-3|TRBD2|.
CASSESLEAGEDTQYF
TGTGCCAGCAGTGAATCTTTAGAAGCGGGAGAGGATACGCAGTATTTT
>TRBV28|TRBJ1-2|TRBD1|.
CASSAEPGQGFYGYTF
TGTGCCAGCAGTGCCGAACCGGGACAGGGATTCTATGGCTACACCTTC